The clone carrying this T cell receptor beta chain was found once. Some clones are missing from TCRdb's copy, which holds only in-frame ones; the method was immunoSEQ multiplex PCR. The sample has about 480,000 clones; approximately 87% are singletons. The sample is drawn from a study of blood T cell repertoires in COVID-19. The J segment lost 2 bases and the V segment lost 3 bases, leaving 7 bases of the junction unmatched. This CDR3 has 16 amino acids. Germline V gene lookup returns CDR1 LGHNA and CDR2 YSLEER. This clonotype was sampled from a woman aged 40-49 years who had recovered from COVID-19. The genes are TRBV4-3 and TRBJ1-3, with 7 bases that match TRBD1. Sequencing was carried out using PBMCs or T cells enriched from blood (not recorded which). The CDR3 sequence: CASSQQGDTTGNTIYF. CDR3 nucleotide sequence: TGCGCCAGCAGCCAGCAGGGGGATACTACTGGAAACACCATATATTTT.